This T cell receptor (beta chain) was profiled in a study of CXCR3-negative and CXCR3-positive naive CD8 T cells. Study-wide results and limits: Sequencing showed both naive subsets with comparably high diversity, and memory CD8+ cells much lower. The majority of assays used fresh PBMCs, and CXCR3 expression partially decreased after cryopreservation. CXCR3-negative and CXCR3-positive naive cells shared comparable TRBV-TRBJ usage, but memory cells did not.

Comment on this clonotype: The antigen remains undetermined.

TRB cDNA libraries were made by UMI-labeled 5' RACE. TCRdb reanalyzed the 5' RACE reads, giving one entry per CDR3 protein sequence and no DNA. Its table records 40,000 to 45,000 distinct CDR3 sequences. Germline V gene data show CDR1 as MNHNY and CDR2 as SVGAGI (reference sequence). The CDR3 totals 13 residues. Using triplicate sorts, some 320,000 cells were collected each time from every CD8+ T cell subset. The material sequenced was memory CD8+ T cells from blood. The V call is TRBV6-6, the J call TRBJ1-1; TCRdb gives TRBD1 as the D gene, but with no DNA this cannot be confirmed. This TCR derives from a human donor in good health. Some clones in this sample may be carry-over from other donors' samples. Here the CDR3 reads CASSPLVGGEAFF.